Below are 28 T cell receptor beta chains sequenced from a single sample in a study of molecular identifiers for immune sequencing clone quantification. TCRdb reprocessed the PCR reads via MiXCR and lists one record per CDR3 protein. Of about 36,000 distinct CDR3 sequences listed, roughly 20% were seen once; the top ten hold less than 8.5%. The source material was naive CD8+ T cells from blood, with Jurkat cell RNA spiked in. The subset is: FACS-sorted CD8+CD4-CCR7+CD45RA+ naive T cells. These receptor sequences come from a human donor in good health. Some libraries in this study had Jurkat cell RNA spiked in.

This clonotype has more than one count but fewer than ten. The chain is built from TRBV9 and TRBJ2-1; 7 nucleotides line up with TRBD1. CDR1 SGDLS and CDR2 YYNGEE come from the germline V gene. The V and J ends lost 3 bases and 5 bases, in that order; junction bases with no gene match: 11. The length of the CDR3 is 16 residues. CDR3 bases: TGTGCCAGCAGCGATAATGCCGGGACAGACAACAATGAGCAGTTCTTC. Amino acid sequence: CASSDNAGTDNNEQFF.

This clonotype was observed many times. The J gene is TRBJ1-2, the V gene TRBV4-1; D is uncertain. The CDR3 has 13 amino acids. Trimming shortened V by 2 bases and J by 8 bases, and 12 bases separated the two germline ends. Germline V gives CDR1 MGHRA, CDR2 YSYEKL. This chain's CDR3 is CASSQTEGWGYTF. CDR3 DNA sequence: TGCGCCAGCAGCCAAACGGAAGGGTGGGGCTACACCTTC.

This chain uses TRBV28 with TRBJ1-5, with D possibly matching TRBD1 (5 bases). The ends were cut back, 3 bases at V and 0 bases at J, with 9 bases in the middle. This CDR3 region has 15 residues. Germline V gives CDR1 MDHEN, CDR2 SYDVKM. CDR3 loop: CASSFLGTSNQPQHF. The CDR3 coding sequence is TGTGCCAGCAGTTTCCTTGGGACTAGCAATCAGCCCCAGCATTTT.

Many counts were recorded for this clonotype. The rearrangement links TRBV27 to TRBJ2-7, with 9 bases identical to TRBD2. Per germline, CDR1 MNHEY and CDR2 SMNVEV (reference sequence). CDR3 size: 16 residues. After removal of 4 bases from V and 2 bases from J, the junction contained 9 bases not matched to a gene. CDR3 nucleotides: TGTGCCAGCAGTTACAATAGCGGGAGATATACCTACGAGCAGTACTTC. The encoded protein is CASSYNSGRYTYEQYF.

With respect to this clonotype: Since a much larger clone is just one base distant, this may be a read error. The chain is built from TRBV15 and TRBJ1-2; TRBD1 might be the D (5 bases). The CDR3 covers 17 residues. The germline V gene encodes CDR1 LNHNV and CDR2 YYDKDF (reference sequence). The CDR3: CATSRPMAGLTHYGNTF. DNA for the CDR3: TGTGCCACCAGCAGGCCTATGGCGGGACTTACTCACTATGGCAACACCTTC.

There are many counts of this clonotype. CDR3 in DNA: TGTGCCAGCAGCCCCCAAAGTGGCGGAGGCTCCTACAATGAGCAGTTCTTC. As protein: CASSPQSGGGSYNEQFF. This chain connects TRBV7-2 to TRBJ2-1; D is perhaps TRBD2 (5 bases). This CDR3 is 17 amino acids long. Trimming took off 5 bases at V and 0 bases at J, with 17 bases between the two ends. Germline lookup yields CDR1 SGHTA and CDR2 FQGNSA.

This clonotype was detected ten times or more. The rearrangement links TRBV5-1 to TRBJ2-7; tentatively, D is TRBD1 (5 bases). The germline V gene has CDR1 SGHRS and CDR2 YFSETQ. The V gene lost 4 bases and the J gene lost 4 bases, with 12 bases spanning the gap. This CDR3 is built from 13 residues. CDR3 region: CASSVSGFYEQYF. CDR3 sequence (DNA): TGCGCCAGCAGCGTTTCAGGGTTTTACGAGCAGTACTTC.

This clonotype occurred a few times. The rearrangement links TRBV4-2 to TRBJ2-6; 7 positions agree with TRBD2. V trimming: 7 bases; J trimming: 0 bases; junction bases outside the gene matches: 9. The CDR3 length is 17 residues. Per germline, CDR1 LGHNA and CDR2 YNFKEQ. The CDR3 DNA reads TGTGCCAGCACTAGCGGTAACCCCGACTCTGGGGCCAACGTCCTGACTTTC. Its translation: CASTSGNPDSGANVLTF.

The CDR3 coding sequence is TGTGCCAGCAGCCAAGATCAGCGCCGCACAGATACGCAGTATTTT. It is translated as CASSQDQRRTDTQYF. The rearrangement joins TRBV14 to TRBJ2-3; D is undetermined. CDR1 and CDR2 from the germline V gene are SGHDN and FVKESK. Trimming took off 0 bases at V and 1 base at J, with 8 bases between the two ends. The CDR3 sequence is 15 residues long.

This clonotype has ten or more counts. This chain links TRBV7-9 with TRBJ2-5, with D possibly being TRBD1 (5 bases). V lost 6 bases, J lost 5 bases, and 10 bases lay in between. Per the germline V gene, CDR1 is SEHNR and CDR2 is FQNEAQ (reference sequence). The CDR3 contains 12 residues. CDR3 protein: CASRKGYETQYF. The CDR3 DNA reads TGTGCCAGCAGGAAGGGGTACGAGACCCAGTACTTC.

This sequence joins TRBV5-1 and TRBJ2-7; D may correspond to TRBD1 or TRBD2 (5 bases each). CDR1 is SGHRS and CDR2 is YFSETQ in the germline V gene. V shed 1 base and J shed 7 bases, with 18 bases lying between them. This CDR3 has 15 residues. The CDR3 nucleotides are TGCGCCAGCAGCTTGTTCGAACAGGAGGTAAGGGAGCAGTACTTC. Its protein is CASSLFEQEVREQYF. The full variable domain, its missing parts supplied by reference TRBV5-1 and TRBJ2-7, is KAGVTQTPRYLIKTRGQQVTLSCSPISGHRSVSWYQQTPGQGLQFLFEYFSETQRNKGNFPGRFSGRQFSNSRSEMNVSTLELGDSALYLCASSLFEQEVREQYFGPGTRLTVT.

CDR3 loop: CASSYLASYNEQFF. The CDR3 nucleotides are TGTGCCAGCAGTTACTTAGCGTCCTACAATGAGCAGTTCTTC. The V call is TRBV6-2 or TRBV6-3, the J call TRBJ2-1; perhaps TRBD2 as D (5 bases). Germline assignment: CDR1 MNHEY and CDR2 SVGEGT. The CDR3 has 14 residues. V shed 1 base and J shed 1 base, with 5 bases lying between them.

This clonotype has only a few counts. It may be a read error: a sequence one base away is much more abundant. The genes are TRBV2 and TRBJ2-1; possibly TRBD2 for D (7 bases). The CDR3 spans 14 residues. In germline, CDR1 is SNHLY, CDR2 FYNNEI. The CDR3 coding sequence is TGTGTCAGCACCCAAGGGGGGGGGCGAAGTGAGCAGTTCTTC. Protein: CVSTQGGGRSEQFF.

This clonotype occurred many times. This chain connects TRBV20-1 to TRBJ2-3; 7 nucleotides align to TRBD1. V shed 5 bases, J shed 2 bases, and the junction held 13 bases outside the gene matches. Looked up from germline, CDR1 is DFQATT and CDR2 is SNEGSKA (reference sequence). The CDR3 totals 16 residues. The CDR3 nucleotides are TGCAGTGCTTGGGTCCGGGACAGAGTCTTCACAGATACGCAGTATTTT. Protein product: CSAWVRDRVFTDTQYF.

This clonotype appeared many times. The rearrangement uses TRBV7-9 and TRBJ2-1; D may be TRBD2 (5 bases). The V and J ends lost 5 bases and 10 bases respectively, with 15 bases between them. This CDR3 spans 13 amino acids. Germline CDR1 SEHNR, CDR2 FQNEAQ (reference sequence). CDR3 in DNA: TGTGCCAGCAGCCCCCCCCGGGGTGGCGAGCAGTTCTTC. Translating gives CASSPPRGGEQFF.

The chain combines TRBV4-1 with TRBJ2-7, with D perhaps matching TRBD2 (6 bases). CDR3 size: 13 residues. The V end was cut by 3 bases, the J end by 9 bases, with 15 bases between. Germline V lookup: CDR1 MGHRA, CDR2 YSYEKL. The CDR3 sequence is CASSHSGGGGQYF. CDR3 coding DNA: TGCGCCAGCAGCCATTCCGGGGGTGGCGGGCAGTACTTC.

This clonotype has a count of ten or more. This chain uses TRBV28 with TRBJ2-3; the D gene is possibly TRBD1 (5 bases). Trimming removed 7 bases at V and 2 bases at J, with 10 bases between. Germline lookup yields CDR1 MDHEN and CDR2 SYDVKM. The CDR3 totals 13 residues. This chain's CDR3 is CASTPGNTDTQYF. The CDR3 region has the DNA TGTGCCAGCACACCAGGGAACACAGATACGCAGTATTTT.

The gene calls are TRBV7-9 and TRBJ2-7; D call uncertain. Germline CDR1 is SEHNR and CDR2 is FQNEAQ (reference sequence). V was shortened by 1 base and J by 5 bases, with 9 bases between the two germline ends. The CDR3 contains 13 residues. The CDR3 sequence is CASSLDGQNEQYF. CDR3 nucleotides: TGTGCCAGCAGCTTAGATGGTCAGAACGAGCAGTACTTC.

The chain carries TRBV2 and TRBJ2-7; 9 nucleotides match TRBD2. Trimming removed 4 bases from V and 4 bases from J; junction bases left unmatched: 8. CDR1 is SNHLY, CDR2 FYNNEI, per germline. The CDR3 is 15 amino acids. DNA for the CDR3: TGTGCCAGCAGTGGAGGGGGACTAGCAGAGTACGAGCAGTACTTC. This codes for CASSGGGLAEYEQYF.

This clonotype was observed at least ten times. This chain joins TRBV6-2 or TRBV6-3 and TRBJ2-7; D is tentatively TRBD1 or TRBD2 (6 bases each). V gave up 2 bases and J gave up 1 base, with 15 bases separating them. This CDR3 is 16 amino acids long. Germline lookup yields CDR1 MNHEY and CDR2 SVGEGT. The CDR3 bases are TGTGCCAGCAGTTACACAGGGCTAGCGCGATCCTACGAGCAGTACTTC. Amino acids: CASSYTGLARSYEQYF.

This clonotype was observed many times. J is TRBJ2-1 and V is TRBV6-2 or TRBV6-3; 11 bases are shared with TRBD2. Germline V CDR1 and CDR2: MNHEY, SVGEGT. This CDR3 is built from 16 residues. The junction had 10 bases not matched to a gene; V was cut back by 7 bases and J by 5 bases. The DNA of the CDR3 is TGTGCCAGCAACCCCTTCCCGGGACTAGCGGACAATGAGCAGTTCTTC. Its protein product is CASNPFPGLADNEQFF.

This clonotype was counted at least ten times. This sequence joins TRBV15 and TRBJ2-3, with D possibly called TRBD1 or TRBD2 (5 bases each). In germline, CDR1 is LNHNV, CDR2 YYDKDF (reference sequence). V dropped 3 bases and J dropped 6 bases, with 10 bases sitting between them. The CDR3 length is 13 residues. The CDR3 here is CATSRGWGDTQYF. DNA of the CDR3: TGTGCCACCAGCAGGGGCTGGGGGGATACGCAGTATTTT.

This clonotype was seen at least ten times. The rearrangement uses TRBV15 and TRBJ2-1; D is perhaps TRBD1 or TRBD2 (5 bases each). Between the trimmed V and J ends, which lost 9 bases and 4 bases, there was a span of 13 bases. The CDR3 is made up of 13 amino acids. The V gene's germline CDR1 is LNHNV and CDR2 YYDKDF (reference sequence). The DNA for the CDR3 is TGTGCCACAGCCGGGACCCTTTACAATGAGCAGTTCTTC. It encodes CATAGTLYNEQFF.

This clonotype was detected many times. The CDR3 nucleotides are TGTGCCACCAGTGATAGGGATTATGTCGGGGAGCTGTTTTTT. Residues: CATSDRDYVGELFF. The chain couples TRBV24-1 to TRBJ2-2; no firm D call. The CDR3 has 14 amino acids. The V end lost 3 bases, the J end lost 7 bases, and 11 bases lay between the germline ends. Germline V gene data show CDR1 as KGHDR and CDR2 as SFDVKD.

This clonotype was seen at least ten times. The chain has TRBV7-9 and TRBJ2-5; 9 bases agree with TRBD2. Germline V gene sequence: CDR1 SEHNR, CDR2 FQNEAQ (reference sequence). The V and J ends lost 5 bases and 5 bases, in that order; junction bases with no gene match: 12. The CDR3 runs to 16 residues. The CDR3 DNA reads TGTGCCAGCAGCCCCCCCAGCGGGAGGTCTAAGGAGACCCAGTACTTC. It translates to CASSPPSGRSKETQYF.

This clonotype has ten or more counts. The V gene is TRBV4-2, the J gene TRBJ2-2; TRBD2 might be the D (5 bases). The CDR3 has 13 residues. Trimming shortened V by 1 base and J by 6 bases, and 6 bases separated the two germline ends. Germline assignment: CDR1 LGHNA and CDR2 YNFKEQ. The CDR3: CASSQGTSGELFF. The CDR3 DNA follows: TGTGCCAGCAGCCAAGGGACTTCCGGGGAGCTGTTTTTT.

This clonotype was seen many times. The CDR3 loop reads CASSPLRTSGKYSYNEQFF. As DNA, the CDR3 is TGTGCCAGCAGCCCCTTGCGGACTAGCGGGAAATATTCCTACAATGAGCAGTTCTTC. V is TRBV7-9 and J is TRBJ2-1; TRBD2 aligns across 12 bases. This CDR3 has 19 residues. The ends lost 5 bases at V and 1 base at J; junction bases unmatched: 12. Germline CDR1 and CDR2: SEHNR and FQNEAQ (reference sequence). The variable domain in full, with the rest retrieved from reference TRBV7-9 and TRBJ2-1, is DTGVSQNPRHKITKRGQNVTFRCDPISEHNRLYWYRQTLGQGPEFLTYFQNEAQLEKSRLLSDRFSAERPKGSFSTLEIQRTEQGDSAMYLCASSPLRTSGKYSYNEQFFGPGTRLTVL.

This clonotype showed up just a few times. The chain joins TRBV29-1 to TRBJ2-2; D gene unclear. This CDR3 comprises 11 residues. The V end was cut by 4 bases, the J end by 5 bases, with 5 bases between. CDR1 and CDR2 (germline): SQVTM, ANQGSEA. CDR3 DNA sequence: TGCAGCGTTGGGTCAACCGGGGAGCTGTTTTTT. Its translation: CSVGSTGELFF.